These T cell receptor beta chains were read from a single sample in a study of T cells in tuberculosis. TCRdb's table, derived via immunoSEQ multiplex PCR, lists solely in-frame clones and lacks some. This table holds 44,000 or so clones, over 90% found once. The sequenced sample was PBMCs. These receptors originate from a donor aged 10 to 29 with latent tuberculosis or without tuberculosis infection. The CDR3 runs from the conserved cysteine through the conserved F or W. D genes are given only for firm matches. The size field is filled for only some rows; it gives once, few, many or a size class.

CDR3aa: CASSPGPPGVKVYEQYF
CDR3nt: TGTGCCAGCTCACCTGGGCCCCCAGGGGTGAAAGTCTACGAGCAGTACTTC
d_gene: .
abundance: .
v_gene: TRBV18
j_gene: TRBJ2-7

CDR3aa: CASSLVALAGVQTQYF
CDR3nt: TGTGCCAGCAGCTTAGTGGCTCTAGCGGGAGTCCAGACCCAGTACTTC
d_gene: TRBD2
abundance: once
v_gene: TRBV7-9
j_gene: TRBJ2-5

CDR3aa: CASSVVGSKDTQYF
CDR3nt: TGTGCCAGCAGCGTAGTAGGTAGCAAAGATACGCAGTATTTT
d_gene: .
abundance: .
v_gene: TRBV9
j_gene: TRBJ2-3

CDR3aa: CAWSRLISWGGPLSTDTQYF
CDR3nt: TGTGCCTGGAGCCGTTTAATTTCTTGGGGGGGGCCCTTGAGCACAGATACGCAGTATTTT
d_gene: .
abundance: .
v_gene: TRBV30
j_gene: TRBJ2-3

CDR3aa: CASSSRVSSGRVDEQFF
CDR3nt: TGTGCCAGCAGCTCACGGGTCTCTAGCGGGAGAGTTGATGAGCAGTTCTTC
d_gene: TRBD2
abundance: .
v_gene: TRBV7-2
j_gene: TRBJ2-1

CDR3aa: CASRAPGQGSQPQHF
CDR3nt: TGTGCCAGCAGGGCTCCGGGACAGGGCTCTCAGCCCCAGCATTTT
d_gene: TRBD1
abundance: .
v_gene: TRBV6-1
j_gene: TRBJ1-5

CDR3aa: CATRTGAYGYTF
CDR3nt: TGTGCCACAAGGACAGGAGCCTATGGCTACACCTTC
d_gene: TRBD1
abundance: .
v_gene: TRBV10-3
j_gene: TRBJ1-2

CDR3aa: CAWSEGKGNTEAFF
CDR3nt: TGTGCCTGGAGTGAGGGGAAGGGGAACACTGAAGCTTTCTTT
d_gene: .
abundance: once
v_gene: TRBV30
j_gene: TRBJ1-1

CDR3aa: CASSLRPGTSGKVNTGELFF
CDR3nt: TGTGCCAGCAGCCTCCGTCCCGGGACTAGCGGAAAGGTGAACACCGGGGAGCTGTTTTTT
d_gene: TRBD2
abundance: .
v_gene: TRBV4-2
j_gene: TRBJ2-2

CDR3aa: CAWSPGYGNQPQHF
CDR3nt: TGTGCCTGGAGTCCGGGGTATGGCAATCAGCCCCAGCATTTT
d_gene: .
abundance: .
v_gene: TRBV30
j_gene: TRBJ1-5

CDR3aa: CASRRREPDTQYF
CDR3nt: TGTGCCAGCAGACGCAGGGAACCAGATACGCAGTATTTT
d_gene: .
abundance: once
v_gene: TRBV27
j_gene: TRBJ2-3

CDR3aa: CASSFGTRGEPQHF
CDR3nt: TGTGCCAGTAGCTTCGGGACGCGCGGGGAGCCCCAGCATTTT
d_gene: .
abundance: .
v_gene: TRBV19
j_gene: TRBJ1-5

CDR3aa: CASRLAGGMNTQYF
CDR3nt: TGTGCCAGCCGATTAGCGGGGGGAATGAATACGCAGTATTTT
d_gene: TRBD2
abundance: .
v_gene: TRBV6-5
j_gene: TRBJ2-3

CDR3aa: CASSLEAGAGNQPQHF
CDR3nt: TGTGCCAGCAGCTTGGAGGCGGGGGCAGGGAATCAGCCCCAGCATTTT
d_gene: .
abundance: .
v_gene: TRBV5-6
j_gene: TRBJ1-5

CDR3aa: CAWSVIDTEAFF
CDR3nt: TGTGCCTGGAGTGTAATAGACACTGAAGCTTTCTTT
d_gene: .
abundance: .
v_gene: TRBV30
j_gene: TRBJ1-1

CDR3aa: CASSSLGGNYGYTF
CDR3nt: TGTGCCAGTAGCAGCCTAGGGGGTAACTATGGCTACACCTTC
d_gene: .
abundance: .
v_gene: TRBV19
j_gene: TRBJ1-2

CDR3aa: CASTIAGGPYEQFF
CDR3nt: TGTGCCAGTACGATAGCGGGGGGGCCCTATGAGCAGTTCTTC
d_gene: TRBD2
abundance: once
v_gene: TRBV19
j_gene: TRBJ2-1

CDR3aa: CASSVDRIETQYF
CDR3nt: TGTGCCAGCAGTGTCGACAGGATTGAGACCCAGTACTTC
d_gene: .
abundance: .
v_gene: TRBV2
j_gene: TRBJ2-5

CDR3aa: CASSLERLAENIQYF
CDR3nt: TGTGCCAGCAGCTTAGAGAGGCTGGCGGAAAACATTCAGTACTTC
d_gene: .
abundance: .
v_gene: TRBV11-2
j_gene: TRBJ2-4

CDR3aa: CASRLAGVNTGELFF
CDR3nt: TGTGCCAGTAGACTCGCGGGGGTCAACACCGGGGAGCTGTTTTTT
d_gene: TRBD2
abundance: once
v_gene: TRBV27
j_gene: TRBJ2-2

CDR3aa: CASSLGLRGGYYEQYF
CDR3nt: TGTGCCAGCAGCTTAGGCCTAAGGGGCGGTTACTACGAGCAGTACTTC
d_gene: .
abundance: .
v_gene: TRBV13
j_gene: TRBJ2-7

CDR3aa: CASSSRTGIPGELFF
CDR3nt: TGTGCCAGCAGTTCCCGGACAGGGATTCCCGGGGAGCTGTTTTTT
d_gene: TRBD1
abundance: .
v_gene: TRBV27
j_gene: TRBJ2-2

CDR3aa: CSASFQNSYTF
CDR3nt: TGCAGTGCTAGTTTTCAGAATAGCTACACCTTC
d_gene: .
abundance: .
v_gene: TRBV20-1
j_gene: TRBJ1-2

CDR3aa: CASSYRGQVYGYTF
CDR3nt: TGTGCCAGCAGTTACCGAGGACAGGTCTATGGCTACACCTTC
d_gene: TRBD1
abundance: .
v_gene: TRBV6-5
j_gene: TRBJ1-2

CDR3aa: CASSGEGLAGAYNEQFF
CDR3nt: TGTGCCAGCAGCGGGGAGGGACTAGCGGGAGCCTACAATGAGCAGTTCTTC
d_gene: TRBD2
abundance: .
v_gene: TRBV5-6
j_gene: TRBJ2-1

CDR3aa: CASSAQGGVGTEAFF
CDR3nt: TGTGCCAGCAGCGCTCAAGGGGGGGTGGGCACTGAAGCTTTCTTT
d_gene: .
abundance: .
v_gene: TRBV5-4
j_gene: TRBJ1-1

CDR3aa: CASSRLAASEGEQYF
CDR3nt: TGTGCCAGCAGCAGACTAGCAGCCTCCGAAGGCGAGCAGTACTTC
d_gene: TRBD2
abundance: .
v_gene: TRBV6-1
j_gene: TRBJ2-7

CDR3aa: CASSLRTRAYEQYF
CDR3nt: TGTGCCAGCAGCCTCAGGACAAGGGCCTACGAGCAGTACTTC
d_gene: .
abundance: .
v_gene: TRBV5-6
j_gene: TRBJ2-7

CDR3aa: CASSVGTARGNQPQHF
CDR3nt: TGTGCCAGCAGCGTGGGGACCGCCAGGGGAAATCAGCCCCAGCATTTT
d_gene: .
abundance: .
v_gene: TRBV9
j_gene: TRBJ1-5

CDR3aa: CASRSTSAGANVLTF
CDR3nt: TGTGCCAGCAGGTCTACTAGTGCTGGGGCCAACGTCCTGACTTTC
d_gene: .
abundance: .
v_gene: TRBV2
j_gene: TRBJ2-6